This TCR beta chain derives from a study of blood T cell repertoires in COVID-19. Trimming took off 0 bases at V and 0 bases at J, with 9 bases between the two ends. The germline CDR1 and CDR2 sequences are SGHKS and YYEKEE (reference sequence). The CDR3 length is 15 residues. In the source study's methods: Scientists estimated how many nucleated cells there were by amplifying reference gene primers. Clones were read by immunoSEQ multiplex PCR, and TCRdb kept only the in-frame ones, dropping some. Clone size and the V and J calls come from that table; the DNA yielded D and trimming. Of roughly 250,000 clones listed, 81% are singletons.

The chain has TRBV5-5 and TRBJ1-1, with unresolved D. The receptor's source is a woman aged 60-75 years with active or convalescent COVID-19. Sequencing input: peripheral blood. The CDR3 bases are TGTGCCAGCAGCTTGGGGGCCAGATTGAACACTGAAGCTTTCTTT. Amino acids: CASSLGARLNTEAFF.